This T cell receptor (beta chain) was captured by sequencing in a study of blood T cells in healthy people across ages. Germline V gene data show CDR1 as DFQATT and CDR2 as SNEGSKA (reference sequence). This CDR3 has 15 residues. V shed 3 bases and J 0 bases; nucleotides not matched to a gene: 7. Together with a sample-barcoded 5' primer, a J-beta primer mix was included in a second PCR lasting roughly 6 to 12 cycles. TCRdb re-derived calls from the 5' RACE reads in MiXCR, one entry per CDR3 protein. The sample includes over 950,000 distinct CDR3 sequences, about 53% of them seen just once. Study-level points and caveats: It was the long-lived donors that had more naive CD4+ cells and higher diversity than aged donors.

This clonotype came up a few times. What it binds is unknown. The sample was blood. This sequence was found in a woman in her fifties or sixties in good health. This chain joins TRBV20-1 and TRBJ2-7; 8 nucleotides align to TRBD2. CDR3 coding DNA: TGCAGTGCTAGTTACGCCGGGACTAGCTCCTACGAGCAGTACTTC. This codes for CSASYAGTSSYEQYF.